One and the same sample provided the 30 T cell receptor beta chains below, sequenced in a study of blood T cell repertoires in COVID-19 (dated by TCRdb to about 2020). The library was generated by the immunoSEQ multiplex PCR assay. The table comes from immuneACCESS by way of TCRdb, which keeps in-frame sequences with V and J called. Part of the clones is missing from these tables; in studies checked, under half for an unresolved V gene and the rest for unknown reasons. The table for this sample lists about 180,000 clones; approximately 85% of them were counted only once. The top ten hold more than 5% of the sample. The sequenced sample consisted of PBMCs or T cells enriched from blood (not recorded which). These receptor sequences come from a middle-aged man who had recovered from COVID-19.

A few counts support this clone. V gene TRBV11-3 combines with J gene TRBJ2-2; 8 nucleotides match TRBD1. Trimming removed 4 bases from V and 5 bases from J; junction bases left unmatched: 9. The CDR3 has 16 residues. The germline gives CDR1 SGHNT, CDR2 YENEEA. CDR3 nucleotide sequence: TGTGCCAGCAGCTCACCGAAGGACAGGGCGACCGGGGAGCTGTTTTTT. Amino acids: CASSSPKDRATGELFF.

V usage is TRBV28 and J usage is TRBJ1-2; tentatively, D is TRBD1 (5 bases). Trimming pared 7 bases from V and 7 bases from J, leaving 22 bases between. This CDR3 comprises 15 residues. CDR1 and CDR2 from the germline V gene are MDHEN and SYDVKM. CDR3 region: CASNGGEKPRTGYTF. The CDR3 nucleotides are TGTGCCAGCAACGGGGGGGAAAAACCCAGGACTGGCTACACCTTC.

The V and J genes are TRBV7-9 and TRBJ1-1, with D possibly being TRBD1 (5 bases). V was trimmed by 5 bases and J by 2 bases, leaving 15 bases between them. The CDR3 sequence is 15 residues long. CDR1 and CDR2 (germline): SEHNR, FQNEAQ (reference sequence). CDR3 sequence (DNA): TGTGCCAGCAGCCGCCCGACAGACCTAAACACTGAAGCTTTCTTT. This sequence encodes CASSRPTDLNTEAFF. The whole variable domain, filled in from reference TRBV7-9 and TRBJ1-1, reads DTGVSQNPRHKITKRGQNVTFRCDPISEHNRLYWYRQTLGQGPEFLTYFQNEAQLEKSRLLSDRFSAERPKGSFSTLEIQRTEQGDSAMYLCASSRPTDLNTEAFFGQGTRLTVV.

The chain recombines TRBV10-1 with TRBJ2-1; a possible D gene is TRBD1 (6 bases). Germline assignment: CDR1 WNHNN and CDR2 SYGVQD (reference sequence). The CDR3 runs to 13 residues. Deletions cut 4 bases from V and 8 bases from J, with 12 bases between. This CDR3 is CASSVQGFHEQFF. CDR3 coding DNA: TGCGCCAGCAGTGTGCAGGGGTTCCATGAGCAGTTCTTC.

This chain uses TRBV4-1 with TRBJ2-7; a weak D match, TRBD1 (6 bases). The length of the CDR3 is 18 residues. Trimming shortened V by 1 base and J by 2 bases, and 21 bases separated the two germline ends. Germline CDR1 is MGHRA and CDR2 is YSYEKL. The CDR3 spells CASSQGPRTALTPYEQYF. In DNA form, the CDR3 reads TGCGCCAGCAGCCAAGGTCCTCGGACAGCACTTACTCCCTACGAGCAGTACTTC.

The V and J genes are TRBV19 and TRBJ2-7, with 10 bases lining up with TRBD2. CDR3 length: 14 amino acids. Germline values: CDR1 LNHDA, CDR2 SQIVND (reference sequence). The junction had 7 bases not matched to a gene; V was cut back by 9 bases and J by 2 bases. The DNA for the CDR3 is TGTGCCAGCATCTGGACTAGCGGTCCCTACGAGCAGTACTTC. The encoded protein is CASIWTSGPYEQYF.

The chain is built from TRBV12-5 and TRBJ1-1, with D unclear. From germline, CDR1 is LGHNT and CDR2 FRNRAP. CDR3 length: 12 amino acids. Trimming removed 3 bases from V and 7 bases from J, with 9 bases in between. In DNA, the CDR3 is TGTGCTAGTGGTTTTGTCCGCGATGAAGCTTTCTTT. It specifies CASGFVRDEAFF.

CDR3 nucleotides: TGTGCCAGCAGTTTGGGACTAGCGGGAACAACAGATACGCAGTATTTT. Residues: CASSLGLAGTTDTQYF. The chain uses TRBV28 and TRBJ2-3, with TRBD2 identical over 13 bases. CDR3 size: 16 residues. Germline V lookup: CDR1 MDHEN, CDR2 SYDVKM. With V trimmed by 3 bases and J by 3 bases, 3 bases remained unmatched.

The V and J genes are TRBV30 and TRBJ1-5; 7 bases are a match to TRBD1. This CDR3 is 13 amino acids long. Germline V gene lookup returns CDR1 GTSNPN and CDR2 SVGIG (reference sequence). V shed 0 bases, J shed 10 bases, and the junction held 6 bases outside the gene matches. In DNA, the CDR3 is TGTGCCTGGAGTGTACAGGGGACGGATCCCCAGCATTTT. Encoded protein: CAWSVQGTDPQHF. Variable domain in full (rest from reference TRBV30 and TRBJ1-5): SQTIHQWPATLVQPVGSPLSLECTVEGTSNPNLYWYRQAAGRGLQLLFYSVGIGQISSEVPQNLSASRPQDRQFILSSKKLLLSDSGFYLCAWSVQGTDPQHFGDGTRLSIL.

The chain's CDR3 is CALYEGTVSGNTIYF. The CDR3 DNA follows: TGTGCCTTGTACGAAGGGACAGTCTCTGGAAACACCATATATTTT. V usage is TRBV30 and J usage is TRBJ1-3, with 7 bases aligning to TRBD1. The length of the CDR3 is 15 residues. Germline V gene sequence: CDR1 GTSNPN, CDR2 SVGIG (reference sequence). V gave up 7 bases and J gave up 0 bases; unmatched junction bases: 9.

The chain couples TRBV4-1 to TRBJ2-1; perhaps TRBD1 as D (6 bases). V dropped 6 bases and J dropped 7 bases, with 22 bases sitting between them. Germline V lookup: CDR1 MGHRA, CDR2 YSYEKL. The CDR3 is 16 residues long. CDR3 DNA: TGCGCCAGCAGGATAAGGGAGTGGGGGCGAGAAAATGAGCAGTTCTTC. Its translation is CASRIREWGRENEQFF.

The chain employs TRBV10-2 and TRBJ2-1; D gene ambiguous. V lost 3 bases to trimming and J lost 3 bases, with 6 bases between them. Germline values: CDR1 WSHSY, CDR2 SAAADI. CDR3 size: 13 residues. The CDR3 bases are TGCGCCAGCAGTGACGGAGACTACAATGAGCAGTTCTTC. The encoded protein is CASSDGDYNEQFF.

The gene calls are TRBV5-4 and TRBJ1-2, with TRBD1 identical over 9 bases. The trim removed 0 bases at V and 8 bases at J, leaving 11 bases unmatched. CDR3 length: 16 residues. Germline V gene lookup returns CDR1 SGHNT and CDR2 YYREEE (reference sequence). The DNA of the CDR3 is TGTGCCAGCAGCTTGGAGAGACAGGGGGTGACGCCCGGCTACACCTTC. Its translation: CASSLERQGVTPGYTF.

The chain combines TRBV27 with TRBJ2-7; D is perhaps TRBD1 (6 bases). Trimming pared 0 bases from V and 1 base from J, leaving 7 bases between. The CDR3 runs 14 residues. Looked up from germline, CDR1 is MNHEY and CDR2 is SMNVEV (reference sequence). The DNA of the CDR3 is TGTGCCAGCAGTTTATCACAGGGATCCTACGAGCAGTACTTC. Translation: CASSLSQGSYEQYF.

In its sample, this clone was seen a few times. The CDR3 loop is CASSLTNRGVEAFF. The CDR3 DNA is TGCGCCAGCAGCTTAACCAACAGGGGTGTGGAAGCTTTCTTT. The gene calls are TRBV5-1 and TRBJ1-1; 7 bases align to TRBD1. This CDR3 spans 14 amino acids. Per the germline V gene, CDR1 is SGHRS and CDR2 is YFSETQ. J was trimmed by 8 bases and V by 2 bases; bases with no gene match: 9. Together with reference TRBV5-1 and TRBJ1-1, the CDR3 gives the full variable domain: KAGVTQTPRYLIKTRGQQVTLSCSPISGHRSVSWYQQTPGQGLQFLFEYFSETQRNKGNFPGRFSGRQFSNSRSEMNVSTLELGDSALYLCASSLTNRGVEAFFGQGTRLTVV.

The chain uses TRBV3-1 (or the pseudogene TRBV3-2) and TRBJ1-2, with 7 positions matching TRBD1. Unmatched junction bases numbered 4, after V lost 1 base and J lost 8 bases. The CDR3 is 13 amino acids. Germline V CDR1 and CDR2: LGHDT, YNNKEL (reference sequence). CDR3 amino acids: CASSQVQGRGYTF. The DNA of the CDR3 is TGTGCCAGCAGCCAAGTACAGGGGCGAGGCTACACCTTC.

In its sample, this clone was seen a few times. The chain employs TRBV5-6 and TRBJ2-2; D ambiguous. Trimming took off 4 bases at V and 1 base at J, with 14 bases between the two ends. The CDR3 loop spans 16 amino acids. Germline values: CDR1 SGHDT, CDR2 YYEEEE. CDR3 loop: CASSLGWRQNTGELFF. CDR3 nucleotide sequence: TGTGCCAGCAGCCTCGGCTGGCGGCAGAACACCGGGGAGCTGTTTTTT.

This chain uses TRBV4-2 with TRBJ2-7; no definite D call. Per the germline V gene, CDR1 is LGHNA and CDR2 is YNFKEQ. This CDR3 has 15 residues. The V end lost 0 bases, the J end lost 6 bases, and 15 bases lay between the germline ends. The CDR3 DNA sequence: TGTGCCAGCAGCCAAGAGGCGGTTTCGCTGGGCGAGCAGTACTTC. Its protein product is CASSQEAVSLGEQYF.

DNA of the CDR3: TGTGCCTGGAGTGTACCCCGGGGGAGGCAGTACTTC. Protein product: CAWSVPRGRQYF. The V call is TRBV30, the J call TRBJ2-7; a weak D match, TRBD2 (6 bases). Germline CDR1 is GTSNPN and CDR2 is SVGIG (reference sequence). The CDR3 length is 12 residues. Deletions cut 0 bases from V and 9 bases from J, with 12 bases between.

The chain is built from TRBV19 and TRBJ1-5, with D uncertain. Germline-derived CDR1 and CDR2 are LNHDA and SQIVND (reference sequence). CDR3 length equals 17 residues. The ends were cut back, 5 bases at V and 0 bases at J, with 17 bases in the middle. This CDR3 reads CASSRRARYDSNQPQHF. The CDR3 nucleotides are TGTGCCAGTAGTCGCCGTGCTAGGTACGATAGCAATCAGCCCCAGCATTTT.

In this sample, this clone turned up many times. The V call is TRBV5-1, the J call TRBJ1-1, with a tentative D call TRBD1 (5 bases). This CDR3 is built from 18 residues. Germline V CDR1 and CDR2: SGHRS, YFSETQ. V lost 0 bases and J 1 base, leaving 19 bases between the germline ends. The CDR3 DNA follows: TGCGCCAGCAGCTTGGCCCTCCGGACACAGGTTCGGAACACTGAAGCTTTCTTT. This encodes CASSLALRTQVRNTEAFF.

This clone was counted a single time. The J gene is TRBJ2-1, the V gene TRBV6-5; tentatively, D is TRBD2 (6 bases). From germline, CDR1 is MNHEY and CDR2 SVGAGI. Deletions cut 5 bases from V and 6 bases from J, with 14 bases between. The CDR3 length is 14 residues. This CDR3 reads CASSRPGTFNEQFF. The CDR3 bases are TGTGCCAGCAGTAGACCCGGGACTTTCAATGAGCAGTTCTTC.

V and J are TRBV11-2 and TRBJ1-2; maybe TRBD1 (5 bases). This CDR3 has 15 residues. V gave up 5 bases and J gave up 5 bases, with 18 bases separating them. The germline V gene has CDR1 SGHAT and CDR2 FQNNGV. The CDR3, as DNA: TGTGCCAGCAGCACCCACGCCTTGACAGTATATGGCTACACCTTC. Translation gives CASSTHALTVYGYTF.

DNA for the CDR3: TGCAGCGTCGACTCCCGACAGGGCTCCTACAATGAGCAGTTCTTC. This encodes CSVDSRQGSYNEQFF. This chain uses TRBV29-1 with TRBJ2-1; 7 bases are shared with TRBD1. The CDR3 has 15 residues. Per germline, CDR1 SQVTM and CDR2 ANQGSEA. Trimming cost V 6 bases and J 0 bases; bases outside gene matches: 8.

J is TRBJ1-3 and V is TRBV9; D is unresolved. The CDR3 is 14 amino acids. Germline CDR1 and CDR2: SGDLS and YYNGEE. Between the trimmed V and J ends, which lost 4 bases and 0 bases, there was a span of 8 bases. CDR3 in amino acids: CASSSLNSGNTIYF. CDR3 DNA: TGTGCCAGCAGCTCCCTAAACTCTGGAAACACCATATATTTT.

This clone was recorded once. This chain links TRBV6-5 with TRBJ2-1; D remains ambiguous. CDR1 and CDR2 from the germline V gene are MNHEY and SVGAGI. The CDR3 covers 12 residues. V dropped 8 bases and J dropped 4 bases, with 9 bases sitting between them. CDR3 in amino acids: CASRVTYNEQFF. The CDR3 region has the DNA TGTGCCAGCCGGGTGACTTACAATGAGCAGTTCTTC.

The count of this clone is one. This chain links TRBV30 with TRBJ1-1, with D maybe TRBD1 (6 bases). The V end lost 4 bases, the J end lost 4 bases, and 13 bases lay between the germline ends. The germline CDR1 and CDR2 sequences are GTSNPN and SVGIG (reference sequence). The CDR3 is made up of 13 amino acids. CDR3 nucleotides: TGTGCCTGGAAACAGGGAGAGGGCACTGAAGCTTTCTTT. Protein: CAWKQGEGTEAFF.

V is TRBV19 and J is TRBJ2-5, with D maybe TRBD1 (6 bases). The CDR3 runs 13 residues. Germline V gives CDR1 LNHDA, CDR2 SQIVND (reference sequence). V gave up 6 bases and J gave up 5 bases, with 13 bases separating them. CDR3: CASSSRGWETQYF. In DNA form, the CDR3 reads TGTGCCAGTAGCTCGAGGGGGTGGGAGACCCAGTACTTC.

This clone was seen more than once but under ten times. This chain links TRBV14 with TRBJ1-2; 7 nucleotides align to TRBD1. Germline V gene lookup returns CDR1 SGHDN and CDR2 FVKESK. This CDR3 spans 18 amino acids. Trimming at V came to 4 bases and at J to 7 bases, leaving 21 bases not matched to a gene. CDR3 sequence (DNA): TGTGCCAGCAGCCCAAACATCGGACAGGCCTCTTCGGTGGGTGGCTACACCTTC. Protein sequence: CASSPNIGQASSVGGYTF.

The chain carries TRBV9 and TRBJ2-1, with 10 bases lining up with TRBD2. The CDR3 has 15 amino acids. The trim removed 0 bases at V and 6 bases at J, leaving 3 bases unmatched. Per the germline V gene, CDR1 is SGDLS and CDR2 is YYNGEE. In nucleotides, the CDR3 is TGTGCCAGCAGCGTAGCACTAGCGGGGACCAATGAGCAGTTCTTC. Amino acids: CASSVALAGTNEQFF.